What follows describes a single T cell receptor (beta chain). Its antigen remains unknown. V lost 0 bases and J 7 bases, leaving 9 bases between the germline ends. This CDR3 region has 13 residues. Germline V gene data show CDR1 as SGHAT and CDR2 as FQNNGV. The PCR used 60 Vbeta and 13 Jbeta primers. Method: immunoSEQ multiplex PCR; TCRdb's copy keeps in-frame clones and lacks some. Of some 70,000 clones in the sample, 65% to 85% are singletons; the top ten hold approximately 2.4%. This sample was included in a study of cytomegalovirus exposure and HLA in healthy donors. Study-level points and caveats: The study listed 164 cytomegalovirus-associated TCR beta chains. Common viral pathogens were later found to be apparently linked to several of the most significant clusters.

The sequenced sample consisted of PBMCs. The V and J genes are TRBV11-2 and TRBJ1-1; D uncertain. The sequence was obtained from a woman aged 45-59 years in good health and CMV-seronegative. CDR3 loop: CASSLDRGREAFF. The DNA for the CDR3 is TGTGCCAGCAGCTTAGATCGCGGCCGTGAAGCTTTCTTT.